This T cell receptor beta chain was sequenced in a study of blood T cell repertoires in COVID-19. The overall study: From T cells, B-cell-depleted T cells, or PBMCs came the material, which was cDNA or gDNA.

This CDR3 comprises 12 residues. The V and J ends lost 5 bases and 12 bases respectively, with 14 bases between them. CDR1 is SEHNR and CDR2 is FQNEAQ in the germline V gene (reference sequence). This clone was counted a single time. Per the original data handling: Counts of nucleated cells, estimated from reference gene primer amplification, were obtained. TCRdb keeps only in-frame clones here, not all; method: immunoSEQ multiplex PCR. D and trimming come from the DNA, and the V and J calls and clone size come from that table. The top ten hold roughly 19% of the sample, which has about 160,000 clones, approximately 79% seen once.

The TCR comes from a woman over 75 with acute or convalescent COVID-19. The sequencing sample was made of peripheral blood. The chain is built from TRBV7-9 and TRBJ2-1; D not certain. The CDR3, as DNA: TGTGCCAGCAGCGTTGCCAAAGCCCCGCAGTTCTTC. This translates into CASSVAKAPQFF.